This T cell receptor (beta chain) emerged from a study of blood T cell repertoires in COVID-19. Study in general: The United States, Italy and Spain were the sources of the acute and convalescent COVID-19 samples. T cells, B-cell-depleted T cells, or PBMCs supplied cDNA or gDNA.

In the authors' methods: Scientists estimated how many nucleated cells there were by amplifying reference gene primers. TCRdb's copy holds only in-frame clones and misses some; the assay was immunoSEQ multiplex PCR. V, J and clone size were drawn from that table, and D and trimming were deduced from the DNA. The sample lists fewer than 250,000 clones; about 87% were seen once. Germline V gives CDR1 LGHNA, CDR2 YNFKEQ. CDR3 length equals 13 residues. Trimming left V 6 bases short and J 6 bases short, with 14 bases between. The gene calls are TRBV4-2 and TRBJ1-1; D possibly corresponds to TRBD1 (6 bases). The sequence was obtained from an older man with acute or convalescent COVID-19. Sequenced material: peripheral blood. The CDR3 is CASRQGVFAEAFF. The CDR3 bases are TGTGCCAGCAGACAGGGTGTATTCGCTGAAGCTTTCTTT.